Included here is one T cell receptor beta chain sequence, with context. This clone was seen a single time. The antigen it recognizes is unknown. The input lacks base qualities; no much larger clone sits a single base away. The receptor library was made with the immunoSEQ multiplex PCR assay. Entries here come from immuneACCESS through TCRdb and include only in-frame sequences with V and J called. Some clones fail to appear in such tables; in the studies checked, an unresolved V gene covers under half of the shortfall, and the cause of the remainder is unknown. The sample table records 90,000 to 100,000 clones; about four fifths of these occur just once. About 10% of the sample comes from the top ten. Per the germline V gene (reference sequence), GTSNPN is the CDR1 and SVGIG is the CDR2. The CDR3 runs 13 residues from the cysteine to the phenylalanine. Just CDR3 DNA is preserved here, 39 bases in frame from base 1. The germline V end is reduced by 5 bases and the J end by 2 bases; junction bases left unmatched: 2.

This entry comes from a study of control samples from healthy donors and cancer patients (dated by TCRdb to 2018 to 2021). The chain couples TRBV30 to TRBJ1-3; TRBD1 matches 8 bases in the middle. Input material: blood. The TCR originated in a young woman in good health. The DNA sequence is given as TGTGCCTGGGACAGGGGACCTGGAAACACCATATATTTT. It codes for CAWDRGPGNTIYF.